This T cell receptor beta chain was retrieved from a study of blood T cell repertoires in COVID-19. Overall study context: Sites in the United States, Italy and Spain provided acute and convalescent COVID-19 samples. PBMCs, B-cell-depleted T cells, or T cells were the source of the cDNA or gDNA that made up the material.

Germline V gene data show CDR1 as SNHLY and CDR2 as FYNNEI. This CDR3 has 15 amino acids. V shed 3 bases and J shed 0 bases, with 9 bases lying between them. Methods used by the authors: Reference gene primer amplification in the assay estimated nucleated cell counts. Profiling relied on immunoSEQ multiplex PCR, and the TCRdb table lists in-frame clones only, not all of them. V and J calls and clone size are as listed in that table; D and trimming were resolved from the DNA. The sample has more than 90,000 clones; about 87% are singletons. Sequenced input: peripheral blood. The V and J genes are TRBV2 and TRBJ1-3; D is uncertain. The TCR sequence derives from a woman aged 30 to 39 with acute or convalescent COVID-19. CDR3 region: CASSEEVYSGNTIYF. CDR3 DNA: TGTGCCAGCAGTGAGGAGGTGTACTCTGGAAACACCATATATTTT.